Below are 8 T cell receptor beta chains sequenced from a single sample in a study of blood T cells in healthy people across ages. Sample-barcoded 5' priming and a J-beta primer mix drove a second PCR of roughly 6 to 12 cycles. In TCRdb, the 5' RACE reads were re-called with MiXCR into one record per CDR3 protein. The data show under 1,100,000 distinct CDR3 sequences, 20% to 25% seen once. These same records also appear under a second study, on T cells of mothers and their children.

Material: blood. The origin of the receptors is a girl aged 2 to 10 in good health.

This clonotype has a handful of counts. This rearrangement joins TRBV12-5 to TRBJ2-5; D is unclear. CDR3 size: 13 residues. Germline V CDR1 and CDR2: LGHNT, FRNRAP. V lost 7 bases and J 5 bases, leaving 14 bases between the germline ends. The CDR3 spells CASAGSELETQYF. CDR3 bases: TGTGCTAGTGCCGGAAGTGAGTTGGAGACCCAGTACTTC.

This clonotype turned up a few times. The rearrangement joins TRBV4-1 to TRBJ2-1, with D perhaps being TRBD1 or TRBD2 (5 bases each). CDR3 length equals 17 residues. The ends were cut back, 3 bases at V and 0 bases at J, with 15 bases in the middle. Per the germline V gene, CDR1 is MGHRA and CDR2 is YSYEKL. CDR3 loop: CASSHEGSGSSYNEQFF. The CDR3 DNA is TGCGCCAGCAGCCACGAGGGGTCGGGTAGCTCCTACAATGAGCAGTTCTTC.

The chain joins TRBV29-1 to TRBJ2-6; 8 positions agree with TRBD1. CDR3 length equals 16 residues. Germline V gene data show CDR1 as SQVTM and CDR2 as ANQGSEA. With V trimmed by 4 bases and J by 0 bases, 5 bases remained unmatched. The CDR3 is CSVVDRGISGANVLTF. CDR3 DNA sequence: TGCAGCGTTGTTGACAGGGGCATCTCTGGGGCCAACGTCCTGACTTTC.

A remark on this clonotype: The CDR3 ends on some other residue instead of the conserved phenylalanine or tryptophan, so this is likely a read error. The chain combines TRBV7-3 with TRBJ1-4; a possible D gene is TRBD1 (6 bases). From germline, CDR1 is SGHTA and CDR2 FQGTGA. The CDR3 runs to 14 residues. Trimming shortened V by 5 bases and J by 6 bases, and 13 bases separated the two germline ends. CDR3 DNA: TGTGCCAGCAGCCAGGGGACGCGCTATGAAAAACTGTTTTCT. Translated: CASSQGTRYEKLFS.

This chain joins TRBV12-3 or TRBV12-4 and TRBJ2-5; a weak D match, TRBD2 (6 bases). V was clipped by 6 bases and J by 5 bases, with 22 bases between them. There are 16 residues in the CDR3. The CDR3 DNA sequence: TGTGCCAGCAGCCCCTCCGGAGGGCGGGCTAGTGAGACCCAGTACTTC. It translates to CASSPSGGRASETQYF.

The chain couples TRBV5-1 to TRBJ2-3; 9 bases fit TRBD2. Per the germline V gene, CDR1 is SGHRS and CDR2 is YFSETQ. The CDR3 is 15 residues long. The V segment lost 1 base and the J segment 3 bases; nucleotides outside the gene matches: 3. CDR3: CASSLLAGMTDTQYF. CDR3 in DNA: TGCGCCAGCAGCTTGCTAGCGGGGATGACAGATACGCAGTATTTT.

V and J are TRBV9 and TRBJ2-3; D is uncertain. The germline CDR1 and CDR2 sequences are SGDLS and YYNGEE. Trimming pared 4 bases from V and 2 bases from J, leaving 14 bases between. The CDR3 runs to 15 residues. CDR3: CASSNSASYTDTQYF. The DNA of the CDR3 is TGTGCCAGCAGCAACTCGGCATCTTACACAGATACGCAGTATTTT.

This chain connects TRBV7-2 to TRBJ2-5, with D possibly being TRBD2 (5 bases). Germline CDR1 and CDR2: SGHTA and FQGNSA. With 4 bases removed from V and 3 bases from J, the gap between germline ends came to 9 bases. The CDR3 is 13 residues long. The CDR3 DNA is TGTGCCAGCAGCTGGGGTAGCGAAGAGACCCAGTACTTC. Its translation is CASSWGSEETQYF.